This T cell receptor (beta chain) is from a study of TIL therapy for anti-PD-1-resistant metastatic lung cancer. On this clone: No antigen is known for it.

This was the immunoSEQ v3 assay. Data came from immunoSEQ multiplex PCR; TCRdb stores just in-frame clones and leaves some out. The sample holds roughly 8,000 clones; nearly 75% are singletons and the top ten take approximately 6.7%. Regarding time point: pre-treatment sample, taken before nivolumab and TIL therapy. Pleural nodules or supraclavicular lymph nodes made up most of the excised metastases sampled. The study's findings and limits: The cohort had more treatment-naive, never-smoker and oncogene-addicted patients than typical. Many TIL product clones were absent from baseline tumor, suggesting clonal contraction.

CDR1 is SGHTS, CDR2 YDEGEE, per germline. V lost 6 bases, J lost 2 bases, and 10 bases stayed unmatched. There are 16 residues in the CDR3. The V call is TRBV5-8, the J call TRBJ2-5; TRBD2 matches at 10 bases. The source was tumor tissue, collected at baseline. The sequence derives from a person aged 25 to 80 with non-small cell lung cancer. The CDR3 region is CASNTPGLAPQETQYF. CDR3 in DNA: TGTGCCAGCAACACACCGGGACTAGCGCCTCAAGAGACCCAGTACTTC.